These T cell receptor beta chains were read from a single sample in a study of T cell repertoires in cytomegalovirus infection. TCRdb used MiXCR to reprocess the reads, holding one entry per CDR3 protein. The repertoire holds a few hundred thousand distinct CDR3 sequences, with less than 20% as singletons. The sequenced material came from PBMCs. The receptors shown here come from a human donor in good health (CMV status not recorded). Some clones in this sample may be carry-over from other donors' samples. Both conserved end residues are part of each CDR3. The order of the fields is D gene, clone size, J gene, V gene, CDR3 protein, CDR3 DNA. D genes are given only for firm matches. Size is stated for part of the rows, as once, few or many counts, or as a class when the clone is expanded.

>.|.|TRBJ2-5|TRBV28
CASSLRRNQETQYF
TGTGCCAGCAGTTTAAGGAGAAACCAAGAGACCCAGTACTTC
>TRBD2|many|TRBJ2-3|TRBV5-4
CASSRGLAGVTDTQYF
TGTGCCAGCAGCCGGGGACTAGCGGGGGTCACAGATACGCAGTATTTT
>.|.|TRBJ1-2|TRBV2
CASSGEGFFYGYTF
TGTGCCAGCAGTGGGGAAGGGTTTTTCTATGGCTACACCTTC
>.|many|TRBJ2-1|TRBV7-9
CASSSHGRVHNEQFF
TGTGCCAGCAGCTCGCATGGACGGGTGCACAATGAGCAGTTCTTC
>.|.|TRBJ1-1|TRBV5-1
CASSPSEGPGTEAFF
TGCGCCAGCAGCCCTTCAGAGGGGCCGGGGACTGAAGCTTTCTTT
>.|.|TRBJ2-2|TRBV11-2
CASSLGSGSTGELFF
TGTGCCAGCAGCTTAGGATCAGGGAGCACCGGGGAGCTGTTTTTT
>.|.|TRBJ1-5|TRBV19
CASSQSRNSWGQPQHF
TGTGCCAGTAGCCAGTCCCGGAATTCCTGGGGGCAGCCCCAGCATTTT
>.|few|TRBJ1-3|TRBV14
CASSQDGDGNTIYF
TGTGCCAGCAGCCAAGACGGAGATGGAAACACCATATATTTT
>.|many|TRBJ1-6|TRBV7-2
CASRPDMVGSPLHF
TGTGCCAGCAGACCAGATATGGTGGGTTCACCCCTCCACTTT
>.|.|TRBJ2-1|TRBV12-3/TRBV12-4
CASCHGPPYNEQFF
TGTGCCAGCTGTCACGGCCCCCCCTACAATGAGCAGTTCTTC
>.|few|TRBJ2-7|TRBV6-2/TRBV6-3
CASSYSSYEQYF
TGTGCCAGCAGTTACAGCTCCTACGAGCAGTACTTC
>TRBD2|many|TRBJ2-1|TRBV5-5
CASSRGGGAENEQFF
TGTGCCAGCAGCCGGGGCGGGGGGGCCGAAAATGAGCAGTTCTTC
>.|once|TRBJ2-1|TRBV2
CASSGEGYNEQFF
TGTGCCAGCAGTGGAGAAGGCTACAATGAGCAGTTCTTC
>TRBD2|.|TRBJ2-3|TRBV5-1
CASSRMGTRGTDTQYF
TGCGCCAGCAGCCGGATGGGGACTAGAGGTACAGATACGCAGTATTTT
>.|many|TRBJ2-5|TRBV12-3/TRBV12-4
CASSLGPPETQYF
TGTGCCAGCAGTTTAGGGCCCCCAGAGACCCAGTACTTC
>.|few|TRBJ2-4|TRBV7-2
CASSSLLENIQYF
TGTGCCAGCAGCAGCCTACTAGAAAACATTCAGTACTTC
>.|few|TRBJ2-1|TRBV6-2/TRBV6-3
CASSLLRESSDEQFF
TGTGCCAGCAGTTTACTCAGGGAATCTTCGGATGAGCAGTTCTTC
>TRBD1|once|TRBJ1-2|TRBV6-5
CASSKGGTAYGYTF
TGTGCCAGCAGTAAAGGGGGGACAGCCTATGGCTACACCTTC
>TRBD2|few|TRBJ2-1|TRBV12-3/TRBV12-4
CASIAGGRYNEQFF
TGTGCCAGCATAGCGGGAGGGAGATACAATGAGCAGTTCTTC
>.|many|TRBJ1-4|TRBV6-6
CASSSTGGLELFF
TGTGCCAGCAGTTCTACCGGAGGGTTAGAACTGTTTTTT
>.|few|TRBJ2-5|TRBV7-6
CASSAGQGRGETQYF
TGTGCCAGCAGCGCAGGCCAGGGGAGAGGGGAGACCCAGTACTTC
>TRBD2|few|TRBJ2-1|TRBV5-6
CASSRSGTKFGEQFF
TGTGCCAGCAGCCGGTCAGGGACTAAATTCGGTGAGCAGTTCTTC
>.|many|TRBJ2-5|TRBV7-8
CASSPLATQYF
TGTGCCAGCAGCCCCCTGGCGACCCAGTACTTC
>TRBD1|few|TRBJ1-5|TRBV2
CASSRTGGIYQPQHF
TGTGCCAGCAGTCGGACAGGGGGCATCTATCAGCCCCAGCATTTT
>.|many|TRBJ1-1|TRBV27
CASSLSSGLNTEAFF
TGTGCCAGCAGTTTATCCTCGGGACTGAACACTGAAGCTTTCTTT
>.|.|TRBJ2-1|TRBV20-1
CSASLGYNGQFF
TGCAGTGCTAGCCTGGGATACAATGGGCAGTTCTTC
>.|many|TRBJ1-5|TRBV28
CASKQGGNQPQHF
TGTGCCAGCAAGCAGGGAGGGAATCAGCCCCAGCATTTT
>TRBD2|.|TRBJ2-3|TRBV10-3
CAISESISGFLTDTQYF
TGTGCCATCAGTGAGTCGATTAGCGGGTTCCTCACAGATACGCAGTATTTT
>.|.|TRBJ1-1|TRBV20-1
CSARGDMNTEAFF
TGCAGTGCTAGAGGGGACATGAACACTGAAGCTTTCTTT